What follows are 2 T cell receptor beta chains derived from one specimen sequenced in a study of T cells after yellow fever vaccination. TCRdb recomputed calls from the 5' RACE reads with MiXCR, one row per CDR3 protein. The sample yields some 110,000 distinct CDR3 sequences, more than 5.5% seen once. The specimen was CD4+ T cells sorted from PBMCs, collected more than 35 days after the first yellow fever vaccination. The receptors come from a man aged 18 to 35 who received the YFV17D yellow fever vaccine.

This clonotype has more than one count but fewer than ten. The DNA of the CDR3 is TGTGCCAGCACCCCGGGAGGGGTCGGTTTGGATGAGCAGTTCTTC. This codes for CASTPGGVGLDEQFF. This rearrangement joins TRBV5-6 to TRBJ2-1; the match to TRBD2 covers 8 bases. This CDR3 has 15 residues. Trimming cost V 6 bases and J 8 bases; bases outside gene matches: 13. Germline V gene data show CDR1 as SGHDT and CDR2 as YYEEEE.

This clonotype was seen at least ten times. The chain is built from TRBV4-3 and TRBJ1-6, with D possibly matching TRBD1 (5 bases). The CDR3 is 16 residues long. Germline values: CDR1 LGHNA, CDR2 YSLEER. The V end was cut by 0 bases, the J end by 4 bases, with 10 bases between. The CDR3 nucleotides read TGCGCCAGCAGCCAAGATTTTGCAGGGTATAATTCACCCCTCCACTTT. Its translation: CASSQDFAGYNSPLHF.